This TCR beta chain was recovered during a study of OX40 agonist ivuxolimab in advanced cancers. Background on the study: Patients' therapy was ivuxolimab, an antibody that acts as an agonist of OX40 (CD134). People in dose escalation had one of these cancers: hepatocellular carcinoma, melanoma, renal cell or head and neck cancer. Prior anti-PD-1, anti-PD-L1 or anti-CTLA-4 therapy did not bar entry, and approximately 43% had some. Study conclusions and caveats: At 0.1 to 3.0 mg/kg and by week 6, CD4+ and CD8+ T cells in the blood had expanded clonally.

Turning to this clone: Antigen: not known.

Trimming pared 5 bases from V and 8 bases from J, leaving 14 bases between. Germline V gives CDR1 LGHNA, CDR2 YNFKEQ. The CDR3 totals 13 residues. Profiled with immunoSEQ multiplex PCR; TCRdb holds only in-frame clones, not every one. The data contain about 98,000 clones, 75% to 90% of them singletons. Sequenced here: CD4+ or CD8+ T cells sorted from blood, sampled in a trial of the OX40 agonist ivuxolimab. The rearrangement uses TRBV4-2 and TRBJ2-3, with D possibly TRBD1 on 5 matching bases. This receptor was identified in an adult with an advanced solid tumor such as melanoma, head and neck, liver or kidney cancer. This CDR3 is CASSEVREGTQYF. CDR3 DNA: TGTGCCAGCAGCGAAGTCAGGGAAGGTACGCAGTATTTT.